These 27 T cell receptor beta chains were all obtained from the same sample, sequenced in a study of Graves' ophthalmopathy and Graves' hyperthyroidism. Amplification targeted the TCR beta CDR3 regions, with RNA transcripts as the source material. RT-PCR with HTBI primers came first, then second-round multiplex PCR. TCRdb reprocessed the multiplex PCR reads via MiXCR and lists one record per CDR3 protein. The sample records hundreds of thousands of distinct CDR3 sequences, about 20% being singletons. Sequencing was performed on peripheral blood. The receptor set was obtained from a woman younger than 35 with stable Graves' hyperthyroidism. Some clones in this sample may be carry-over from other donors' samples.

This clonotype was seen at least ten times. The chain combines TRBV6-2 or TRBV6-3 with TRBJ2-5, with a possible D match to TRBD1 (6 bases). V was shortened by 2 bases and J by 0 bases, with 16 bases between the two germline ends. The CDR3 runs to 17 residues. Germline V CDR1 and CDR2: MNHEY, SVGEGT. The CDR3 here is CASSYRQDSSYQETQYF. CDR3 DNA sequence: TGTGCCAGCAGTTACCGTCAGGACAGCTCGTACCAAGAGACCCAGTACTTC.

As regards this clonotype: A much larger clone lies one base from this, so it may be a read error. The chain has TRBV28 and TRBJ2-5; TRBD1 matches at 9 bases. The CDR3 runs 14 residues. The germline V gene encodes CDR1 MDHEN and CDR2 SYDVKM. CDR3 region: CASSKWTGAETKYF. The DNA of the CDR3 is TGTGCCAGCAGTAAATGGACAGGGGCTGAGACCAAGTACTTC. Looking up the rest from reference TRBV28 and TRBJ2-5 gives the full variable domain: DVKVTQSSRYLVKRTGEKVFLECVQDMDHENMFWYRQDPGLGLRLIYFSYDVKMKEKGDIPEGYSVSREKKERFSLILESASTNQTSMYLCASSKWTGAETKYFGPGTRLLVL.

This clonotype was detected ten times or more. The V and J genes are TRBV7-9 and TRBJ1-1; D is uncertain. The CDR3 spans 15 residues. Germline CDR1 and CDR2: SEHNR and FQNEAQ (reference sequence). Trimming removed 4 bases from V and 1 base from J, with 13 bases in between. The CDR3: CASSSTATGNTEAFF. The CDR3 region has the DNA TGTGCCAGCAGCTCCACTGCCACTGGGAACACTGAAGCTTTCTTT.

This clonotype was recorded many times. The V and J genes are TRBV12-3 or TRBV12-4 and TRBJ1-2; 8 bases are shared with TRBD1. The CDR3 extends over 15 amino acids. After removal of 5 bases from V and 4 bases from J, the junction contained 9 bases not matched to a gene. The CDR3 spells CASSVSGTGPYGYTF. The CDR3 nucleotides read TGTGCCAGCAGTGTTTCCGGGACAGGCCCCTATGGCTACACCTTC.

At least ten counts were recorded for this clonotype. The rearrangement joins TRBV6-5 to TRBJ1-5; no reliable D call. The V gene's germline CDR1 is MNHEY and CDR2 SVGAGI. Trimming removed 4 bases at V and 3 bases at J, with 10 bases between. The CDR3 has 14 amino acids. The CDR3 bases are TGTGCCAGCAGTTTGGACCGACTCAATCAGCCCCAGCATTTT. It is translated as CASSLDRLNQPQHF.

This clonotype was observed at least ten times. V gene TRBV28 combines with J gene TRBJ2-2, with D possibly being TRBD2 (5 bases). V was trimmed by 5 bases and J by 5 bases, leaving 15 bases between them. CDR1 is MDHEN and CDR2 is SYDVKM in the germline V gene. This CDR3 comprises 15 residues. The CDR3 nucleotides are TGTGCCAGCAGTCCTTTCCGGAGAGGGACCGGGGAGCTGTTTTTT. Encoded protein: CASSPFRRGTGELFF.

This clonotype was seen many times. This chain links TRBV12-3 or TRBV12-4 with TRBJ1-1, with D unresolved. The CDR3 extends over 13 amino acids. V lost 4 bases, J lost 6 bases, and 12 bases lay in between. As DNA, the CDR3 is TGTGCCAGCAGTTCCCAACTAAACTCTGAAGCTTTCTTT. It is translated as CASSSQLNSEAFF.

This clonotype has more than one count but fewer than ten. The rearrangement links TRBV12-3 or TRBV12-4 to TRBJ2-1; 9 positions match TRBD2. The CDR3 runs to 14 residues. J was trimmed by 5 bases and V by 5 bases; bases with no gene match: 4. The CDR3 sequence is CASSPSGGNNEQFF. CDR3 DNA: TGTGCCAGCAGTCCGAGCGGGGGGAACAATGAGCAGTTCTTC.

The table lists this clonotype with many counts. The chain combines TRBV7-2 with TRBJ1-6; D is ambiguous. V was shortened by 0 bases and J by 9 bases, with 12 bases between the two germline ends. The CDR3 spans 15 residues. Germline assignment: CDR1 SGHTA and CDR2 FQGNSA. The CDR3 bases are TGTGCCAGCAGCTTAGCGCATTTAGGCAGTTCACCCCTCCACTTT. Protein: CASSLAHLGSSPLHF.

The table lists this clonotype with many counts. V is TRBV30 and J is TRBJ2-5; D call uncertain. V was shortened by 0 bases and J by 5 bases, with 10 bases between the two germline ends. CDR3 length equals 13 residues. Germline V gene lookup returns CDR1 GTSNPN and CDR2 SVGIG (reference sequence). For the CDR3, the DNA is TGTGCCTGGAGTGTACAAGTAGGGGAGACCCAGTACTTC. Its protein product is CAWSVQVGETQYF.

This clonotype was seen ten or more times. The chain has TRBV11-2 and TRBJ2-5; tentative D call: TRBD2 (6 bases). Trimming pared 5 bases from V and 5 bases from J, leaving 12 bases between. Germline CDR1 is SGHAT and CDR2 is FQNNGV. The CDR3 sequence is 13 residues long. CDR3 amino acids: CASSRSSVETQYF. CDR3 in DNA: TGTGCCAGCAGCCGCTCTAGCGTGGAGACCCAGTACTTC.

The sample holds many counts of this clonotype. V usage is TRBV19 and J usage is TRBJ2-5, with TRBD1 matching 10 bases. Germline trimming cut 2 bases from V and 2 bases from J; bases unmatched to any gene: 5. CDR3 length equals 16 residues. The V gene's germline CDR1 is LNHDA and CDR2 SQIVND (reference sequence). CDR3 sequence: CASSILGTGVQETQYF. Here the CDR3 DNA reads TGTGCCAGTAGTATACTTGGGACAGGGGTGCAAGAGACCCAGTACTTC.

This clonotype showed up many times. The rearrangement uses TRBV5-1 and TRBJ1-3; a possible D gene is TRBD1 (5 bases). Germline CDR1 reads SGHRS; CDR2 reads YFSETQ. Trimming took 3 bases from V and 4 from J, leaving 17 bases between them. The CDR3 contains 16 residues. CDR3 sequence: CASSWGAGGVGNTIYF. CDR3 sequence (DNA): TGCGCCAGCAGCTGGGGAGCTGGGGGTGTAGGAAACACCATATATTTT. Full variable domain (remainder filled in from reference TRBV5-1 and TRBJ1-3): KAGVTQTPRYLIKTRGQQVTLSCSPISGHRSVSWYQQTPGQGLQFLFEYFSETQRNKGNFPGRFSGRQFSNSRSEMNVSTLELGDSALYLCASSWGAGGVGNTIYFGEGSWLTVV.

The V call is TRBV2, the J call TRBJ2-7, with D perhaps matching TRBD1 (6 bases). The CDR3 loop spans 12 amino acids. Germline CDR1 reads SNHLY; CDR2 reads FYNNEI. The germline V and J ends were trimmed by 7 bases and 5 bases, with 12 bases remaining between them. In DNA form, the CDR3 reads TGTGCCAGCAACACAGGGTGGCACGAGCAGTACTTC. Translated, it gives CASNTGWHEQYF.

The V and J genes are TRBV6-2 or TRBV6-3 and TRBJ2-2, with D perhaps given as TRBD1 or TRBD2 (5 bases each). This CDR3 has 13 amino acids. V was shortened by 6 bases and J by 8 bases, with 13 bases between the two germline ends. Germline V lookup: CDR1 MNHEY, CDR2 SVGEGT. CDR3 region: CASSFGASGELFF. Written as DNA, the CDR3 is TGTGCCAGCAGCTTCGGGGCCTCTGGGGAGCTGTTTTTT.

This clonotype showed up many times. J is TRBJ2-7 and V is TRBV27; tentatively, D is TRBD1 (5 bases). This CDR3 is built from 13 residues. V lost 7 bases and J lost 1, with 11 bases in between. Germline V gives CDR1 MNHEY, CDR2 SMNVEV (reference sequence). As DNA, the CDR3 is TGTGCCAGCAAGTTTGACAGATCCTACGAGCAGTACTTC. Protein: CASKFDRSYEQYF.

This clonotype was observed at least ten times. J is TRBJ1-2 and V is TRBV6-1, with D perhaps matching TRBD1 (5 bases). CDR1 MNHNS and CDR2 SASEGT come from the germline V gene. The length of the CDR3 is 17 residues. Trimming took off 2 bases at V and 0 bases at J, with 16 bases between the two ends. This chain's CDR3 is CASSEWGYQDPNYGYTF. The CDR3 region has the DNA TGTGCCAGCAGTGAATGGGGCTACCAGGACCCTAACTATGGCTACACCTTC.

This clonotype was picked up many times. The chain links TRBV12-3 or TRBV12-4 to TRBJ1-3, with D unclear. The CDR3 is 14 residues long. V lost 7 bases, J lost 4 bases, and 14 bases lay in between. The CDR3 nucleotides read TGTGCCAGCAAAGGCATAGCGCCCGGAAACACCATATATTTT. Translation gives CASKGIAPGNTIYF.

The sample holds a few counts of this clonotype. The J gene is TRBJ1-1, the V gene TRBV6-5; D unclear. The V gene lost 2 bases and the J gene lost 1 base, with 11 bases spanning the gap. CDR3 length: 15 residues. Germline V gives CDR1 MNHEY, CDR2 SVGAGI. The DNA for the CDR3 is TGTGCCAGCAGTTACGGGCAAGGACGGAACACTGAAGCTTTCTTT. Residues: CASSYGQGRNTEAFF.

V usage is TRBV19 and J usage is TRBJ2-7, with 14 bases matching TRBD2. This CDR3 region has 14 residues. Unmatched junction bases numbered 8, after V lost 7 bases and J lost 9 bases. The V gene's germline CDR1 is LNHDA and CDR2 SQIVND (reference sequence). This chain's CDR3 is CASKAGLAGGSQYF. The CDR3 DNA sequence: TGTGCCAGTAAAGCAGGACTAGCGGGAGGTTCGCAGTACTTC.

On this clonotype itself: The DNA is omitted, as the CDR3 cannot be located on it reliably, and the CDR3 follows TCRdb's listing. This chain joins TRBV28 and TRBJ2-4; no check of the table's D call, TRBD1, against the DNA was made. The CDR3 is 15 amino acids in total, end residues counted. The germline V gene has CDR1 MDHEN and CDR2 SYDVKM. The CDR3 sequence: CASRLPVGAGNIKYF.

Only a few counts were recorded for this clonotype. V usage is TRBV28 and J usage is TRBJ1-2; unclear D gene. Germline CDR1 is MDHEN and CDR2 is SYDVKM. Trimming stripped 3 bases from V and 4 bases from J, with 9 bases between. This CDR3 comprises 13 residues. The CDR3 DNA follows: TGTGCCAGCAGTTTGAGGCAGACCTATGGCTACACCTTC. Its translation is CASSLRQTYGYTF.

In its sample, this clonotype was seen many times. The genes are TRBV28 and TRBJ2-5, with TRBD2 as a possible D gene (6 bases). Trimming took 3 bases from V and 4 from J, leaving 15 bases between them. The V gene's germline CDR1 is MDHEN and CDR2 SYDVKM. This CDR3 contains 15 residues. CDR3 sequence (DNA): TGTGCCAGCAGTTTTAAGCTCGCGGGACTAGAGACCCAGTACTTC. Protein: CASSFKLAGLETQYF.

Here the CDR3 reads CASTNFRTGYYGYTF. The DNA for the CDR3 is TGTGCCAGCACCAACTTCAGGACAGGGTACTATGGCTACACCTTC. The rearrangement links TRBV12-3 or TRBV12-4 to TRBJ1-2; 8 nucleotides match TRBD1. The CDR3 length is 15 residues. J lost 3 bases, V lost 7 bases, and 10 bases had no gene match.

The chain combines TRBV30 with TRBJ1-2; possible D gene TRBD1, 5 bases. V lost 4 bases and J 3 bases, leaving 9 bases between the germline ends. CDR1 is GTSNPN, CDR2 SVGIG, per germline (reference sequence). This CDR3 is 12 amino acids long. CDR3 in DNA: TGTGCCTGGATGGGACTGGACTATGGCTACACCTTC. This sequence encodes CAWMGLDYGYTF.

V gene TRBV11-2 combines with J gene TRBJ1-6; D remains ambiguous. This CDR3 has 13 residues. V lost 1 base, J lost 13 bases, and 11 bases lay in between. Germline CDR1 reads SGHAT; CDR2 reads FQNNGV. CDR3 region: CASSLGSSVPLHF. In nucleotides, the CDR3 is TGTGCCAGCAGCTTAGGCTCATCTGTGCCCCTCCACTTT.

Points on this clonotype: With a much larger clone just one base away, this may be a read error. This chain joins TRBV6-1 and TRBJ1-6; 7 positions match TRBD1. Trimming at V came to 8 bases and at J to 0 bases, leaving 7 bases not matched to a gene. From germline, CDR1 is MNHNS and CDR2 SASEGT. This CDR3 spans 16 amino acids. CDR3 residues: CASGTGASSYNSPLHF. CDR3 coding DNA: TGTGCCAGCGGAACAGGGGCAAGCTCCTATAATTCACCCCTCCACTTT.